The rows below give T cell receptor beta chains drawn from one sample of a study of cytomegalovirus exposure and HLA in healthy donors. Produced via immunoSEQ multiplex PCR; TCRdb's table is partial and in-frame only. The sample carries around 130,000 clones, roughly 88% recorded once. Sample: PBMCs. These TCRs come from a man aged 50-60 years in good health and CMV-seronegative. Each CDR3 is given with its conserved first and last residue. The order of the fields is clone size, V gene, J gene, D gene, CDR3 DNA, CDR3 protein. The D gene is left open where the match is weak. Not all rows give a size; the values are once, few, many and, for expanded clones, a class.

size: .; V: TRBV4-1; J: TRBJ2-5; D: TRBD2; DNA: TGCGCCAGCAGCCACTTAGCGGGGTCGGCTCTCCAAGAGACCCAGTACTTC; CDR3: CASSHLAGSALQETQYF
size: .; V: TRBV29-1; J: TRBJ1-2; D: TRBD1; DNA: TGCAGCGTTGAAGATTCCGGGACAGGGGACTTTGGCTATGGCTACACCTTC; CDR3: CSVEDSGTGDFGYGYTF
size: .; V: TRBV5-1; J: TRBJ1-2; D: .; DNA: TGCGCCAGCAGCCGTCGTTTAGTTGCAGGGAATTCTTTCGATGGCTACACCTTC; CDR3: CASSRRLVAGNSFDGYTF
size: .; V: TRBV2; J: TRBJ2-1; D: .; DNA: TGTGCCAGCAGTGAAGTATTGCGGGGCTCCTACAATGAGCAGTTCTTC; CDR3: CASSEVLRGSYNEQFF
size: .; V: TRBV15; J: TRBJ2-1; D: .; DNA: TGTGCCACCAGCAGAGGCGGAGGGATAGACAATGAGCAGTTCTTC; CDR3: CATSRGGGIDNEQFF
size: .; V: TRBV6-1; J: TRBJ1-1; D: TRBD1; DNA: TGTGCCAGTTATAATCTGGACAGGGGTGCTGAAGCTTTCTTT; CDR3: CASYNLDRGAEAFF
size: .; V: TRBV30; J: TRBJ2-7; D: .; DNA: TGTGCCTGGAGTCGGTCAGCGATCCCTCCCATGGAGCAGTACTTC; CDR3: CAWSRSAIPPMEQYF
size: .; V: TRBV5-6; J: TRBJ1-1; D: .; DNA: TGTGCCAGCAGCTTGGCCGGGGAGGCTTTCTTT; CDR3: CASSLAGEAFF
size: .; V: TRBV7-8; J: TRBJ2-7; D: .; DNA: TGTGCCAGCAGCGCCACCTATAAAGACGAGCAGTACTTC; CDR3: CASSATYKDEQYF
size: .; V: TRBV6-4; J: TRBJ1-5; D: TRBD1; DNA: TGTGCCAGCAGGACGGACAGGGTGGGCAATCAGCCCCAGCATTTT; CDR3: CASRTDRVGNQPQHF
size: .; V: TRBV7-9; J: TRBJ2-7; D: .; DNA: TGTGCCAGCAGCCTATCAATCTACGAGCAGTACTTC; CDR3: CASSLSIYEQYF
size: .; V: TRBV29-1; J: TRBJ2-2; D: .; DNA: TGCAGCAGCGGGTCTGGCGGGGAGCTGTTTTTT; CDR3: CSSGSGGELFF
size: .; V: TRBV6-1; J: TRBJ1-6; D: .; DNA: TGTGCCAGCAGTGAAAGGAGGTCAGCTGCTTCACCCCTCCACTTT; CDR3: CASSERRSAASPLHF
size: .; V: TRBV7-9; J: TRBJ2-7; D: TRBD1; DNA: TGTGCCAGCAGGGAGGGACAGGGCTCCTACGAGCAGTACTTC; CDR3: CASREGQGSYEQYF
size: .; V: TRBV2; J: TRBJ2-3; D: TRBD2; DNA: TGTGCCAGCAGTGTAATCACGGGACTAGCGGCAAGTACGCAGTATTTT; CDR3: CASSVITGLAASTQYF
size: .; V: TRBV11-1; J: TRBJ2-5; D: .; DNA: TGTGCCAGCAGCCCCGCCACACGCGGAGAGACCCAGTACTTC; CDR3: CASSPATRGETQYF
size: once; V: TRBV7-6; J: TRBJ1-2; D: .; DNA: TGTGCCAGCAGCCGTGGGGAGTGGACGAGCTACACCTTC; CDR3: CASSRGEWTSYTF
size: .; V: TRBV4-1; J: TRBJ2-3; D: TRBD2; DNA: TGCGCCAGCAGCCAAGGGACTAGCGGGTTTACAGATACGCAGTATTTT; CDR3: CASSQGTSGFTDTQYF
size: .; V: TRBV7-9; J: TRBJ2-1; D: .; DNA: TGTGCCAGCAGCTTTGGGCAGGGGAAGGATTATGAGCAGTTCTTC; CDR3: CASSFGQGKDYEQFF
size: .; V: TRBV5-1; J: TRBJ2-2; D: .; DNA: TGCGCCAGCAGCGTCCAGTCTAGAGACACCGGGGAGCTGTTTTTT; CDR3: CASSVQSRDTGELFF
size: .; V: TRBV5-1; J: TRBJ2-2; D: TRBD1; DNA: TGCGCCAGCAGCCAGGGACAGCCCGTGACCGGGGAGCTGTTTTTT; CDR3: CASSQGQPVTGELFF
size: .; V: TRBV15; J: TRBJ1-1; D: TRBD1; DNA: TGTGCCACCAGCAGAGGACAGGGCGATGGTAAGACTGAAGCTTTCTTT; CDR3: CATSRGQGDGKTEAFF
size: .; V: TRBV6-6; J: TRBJ1-1; D: TRBD1; DNA: TGTGCCAGCAGTCCCGGACAGGGGAACACTGAAGCTTTCTTT; CDR3: CASSPGQGNTEAFF
size: .; V: TRBV29-1; J: TRBJ1-1; D: .; DNA: TGCAGCGTTAGAGGGAACACTGAAGCTTTCTTT; CDR3: CSVRGNTEAFF
size: .; V: TRBV10-3; J: TRBJ2-3; D: .; DNA: TGTGCCATCAAAAGGGGTACCACAGATACGCAGTATTTT; CDR3: CAIKRGTTDTQYF
size: .; V: TRBV29-1; J: TRBJ2-4; D: .; DNA: TGCAGCGTTGCCCCACTAGCCAAAAACATTCAGTACTTC; CDR3: CSVAPLAKNIQYF
size: .; V: TRBV25-1; J: TRBJ1-5; D: TRBD1; DNA: TGTGCCAGCAGTGACCGTCCCGGGACAGGGGGTGGCAATCAGCCCCAGCATTTT; CDR3: CASSDRPGTGGGNQPQHF
size: once; V: TRBV5-6; J: TRBJ2-7; D: TRBD1; DNA: TGTGCCAGCAGCGGGGACAGGGGGTTTTACGAGCAGTACTTC; CDR3: CASSGDRGFYEQYF
size: .; V: TRBV20-1; J: TRBJ2-1; D: .; DNA: TGCAGTGTCGAAGAGTTCAATGAGCAGTTCTTC; CDR3: CSVEEFNEQFF
size: .; V: TRBV9; J: TRBJ2-3; D: .; DNA: TGTGCCAGCAGCGTAGAGGACACAAACACAGATACGCAGTATTTT; CDR3: CASSVEDTNTDTQYF
size: .; V: TRBV11-3; J: TRBJ2-3; D: .; DNA: TGTGCCAGCAGCTTAGGGATAGCTCGGGATACGCAGTATTTT; CDR3: CASSLGIARDTQYF
size: .; V: TRBV6-5; J: TRBJ1-5; D: TRBD1; DNA: TGTGCCACCTGGACAGGGACAACCCCCAATCAGCCCCAGCATTTT; CDR3: CATWTGTTPNQPQHF
size: .; V: TRBV11-3; J: TRBJ2-7; D: TRBD2; DNA: TGTGCCAGCAGCCGGCGGGGGGATTCCTACGAGCAGTACTTC; CDR3: CASSRRGDSYEQYF
size: .; V: TRBV5-4; J: TRBJ1-3; D: TRBD1; DNA: TGTGCCAGCAGCTTACAGGGGCACTCTGGAAACACCATATATTTT; CDR3: CASSLQGHSGNTIYF
size: .; V: TRBV18; J: TRBJ1-3; D: TRBD1; DNA: TGTGCCAGCTCACCCGGAACAGGGGTTGGAAACACCATATATTTT; CDR3: CASSPGTGVGNTIYF
size: .; V: TRBV5-1; J: TRBJ2-2; D: TRBD1; DNA: TGCGCCAGCAGCACGGGACAGGGGCGCACCGGGGAGCTGTTTTTT; CDR3: CASSTGQGRTGELFF
size: .; V: TRBV19; J: TRBJ2-6; D: .; DNA: TGTGCCAGTATCCCCACGGGGCGGGGAAGCTCTGGGGCCAACGTCCTGACTTTC; CDR3: CASIPTGRGSSGANVLTF
size: .; V: TRBV5-1; J: TRBJ2-7; D: .; DNA: TGCGCCAGCAGCTTGGGGGGAGGGGGAGAGGTCTACGAGCAGTACTTC; CDR3: CASSLGGGGEVYEQYF
size: .; V: TRBV5-1; J: TRBJ2-5; D: TRBD2; DNA: TGCGCCAGCAGCACTAGCGGGGTGGAGCAGTACTTC; CDR3: CASSTSGVEQYF
size: .; V: TRBV4-3; J: TRBJ2-2; D: .; DNA: TGCGCCAGCAGCCAAGACGCGGGGCCCGGGGAGCTGTTTTTT; CDR3: CASSQDAGPGELFF
size: .; V: TRBV27; J: TRBJ2-2; D: .; DNA: TGTGCCAGCAGTCGTGGGCAGGGGACCGGGGAGCTGTTTTTT; CDR3: CASSRGQGTGELFF
size: .; V: TRBV7-9; J: TRBJ1-5; D: .; DNA: TGTGCCAGCAGCTTAGGAGGGAATAATCAGCCCCAGCATTTT; CDR3: CASSLGGNNQPQHF